The clone carrying this T cell receptor (beta chain) is medium-sized (0.01 to 0.1%). This sample was taken from a study of metastatic and nonmetastatic thyroid tumors. With MiXCR, TCRdb reprocessed the PCR reads. The sample lists over 20,000 clones, under 30% occurring once. Thyroid surgery took place with no prior treatment in any patient. Trimming removed 3 bases at V and 3 bases at J, with 15 bases between. Germline V CDR1 and CDR2: SGHAT, FQDESV (reference sequence). The CDR3 extends over 16 amino acids. V is TRBV11-1 and J is TRBJ1-3; D is unclear. This sequence originates from a male donor with papillary thyroid cancer or a benign thyroid nodule (not recorded which). Some clones in this sample may be carry-over from other donors' samples. The sequenced sample consisted of tumor tissue. CDR3 sequence reads: CASSLNLGSDGNTIYF. Written as DNA, the CDR3 is TGTGCCAGCAGCTTGAATTTGGGAAGTGATGGAAACACCATATATTTT.